This T cell receptor beta chain was sequenced for a study of radiotherapy plus CTLA-4 blockade in lung cancer. The table came from immunoSEQ multiplex PCR; TCRdb's copy has only in-frame clones and leaves some out. The table lists around 80,000 clones, 70% to 85% of them singletons. This clone appeared a few times. This CDR3 has 18 amino acids. Trimming removed 1 base from V and 4 bases from J, with 19 bases in between. The V gene's germline CDR1 is SGHVS and CDR2 FQNEAQ. The source material was peripheral blood, sampled from a patient treated with radiotherapy plus ipilimumab. The rearrangement uses TRBV7-8 and TRBJ1-4; D call uncertain. This sequence originates from a human donor with non-small cell lung cancer whose response to radiotherapy plus ipilimumab could not be evaluated. CDR3 sequence (DNA): TGTGCCAGCAGCTTAGTCCCGCTCGGGTCAGCACATAATGAAAAACTGTTTTTT. This sequence encodes CASSLVPLGSAHNEKLFF.